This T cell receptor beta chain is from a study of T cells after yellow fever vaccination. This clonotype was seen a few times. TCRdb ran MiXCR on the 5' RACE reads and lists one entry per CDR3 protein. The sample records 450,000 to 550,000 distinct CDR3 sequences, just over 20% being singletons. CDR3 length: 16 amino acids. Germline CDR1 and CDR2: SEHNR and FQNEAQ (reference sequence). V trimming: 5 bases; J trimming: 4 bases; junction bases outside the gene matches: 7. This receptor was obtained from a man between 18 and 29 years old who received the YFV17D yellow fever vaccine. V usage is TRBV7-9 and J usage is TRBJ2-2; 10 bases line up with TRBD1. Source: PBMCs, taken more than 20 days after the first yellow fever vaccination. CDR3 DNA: TGTGCCAGCAGCAGACAGGGGGCTAGTGGCACCGGGGAGCTGTTTTTT. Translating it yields CASSRQGASGTGELFF.